The 16 T cell receptor beta chains given below trace back to one sample, sequenced in a study of T-cell memory formation after mild COVID-19. TCRdb recomputed calls from the 5' RACE reads with MiXCR, one row per CDR3 protein. Of about 320,000 distinct CDR3 sequences in the sample, more than 13% were seen once. Sequencing was performed on PBMCs or a T cell subset sorted from them (not recorded which). These receptors were collected from a young man who had mild COVID-19 (a few samples of this study predate the infection). Cell type and time point are not known.

This clonotype was observed a few times. This chain links TRBV6-2 or TRBV6-3 with TRBJ1-2; the D gene is possibly TRBD1 (5 bases). Deletions cut 5 bases from V and 8 bases from J, with 15 bases between. Germline CDR1 MNHEY, CDR2 SVGEGT. CDR3 size: 13 residues. CDR3 region: CASSTYSRDGYTF. CDR3 nucleotides: TGTGCCAGCAGTACCTACAGTCGGGACGGCTACACCTTC.

This clonotype was seen a handful of times. The chain joins TRBV24-1 to TRBJ2-5; no clear D. V lost 1 base and J 3 bases, leaving 5 bases between the germline ends. The CDR3 consists of 13 residues. Germline CDR1 reads KGHDR; CDR2 reads SFDVKD. The CDR3 region is CATSDFQEETQYF. The CDR3 region has the DNA TGTGCCACCAGTGATTTCCAGGAAGAGACCCAGTACTTC.

The CDR3 loop is CASSVGGGTSLAKNIQYF. The CDR3 coding sequence is TGTGCCAGCAGCGTAGGAGGGGGGACTTCCTTAGCCAAAAACATTCAGTACTTC. The J gene is TRBJ2-4, the V gene TRBV9, with D perhaps being TRBD1 or TRBD2 (6 bases each). Germline V gene data show CDR1 as SGDLS and CDR2 as YYNGEE. Trimming removed 0 bases from V and 0 bases from J, with 16 bases in between. There are 18 residues in the CDR3.

This clonotype was seen more than once but under ten times. The V and J genes are TRBV4-3 and TRBJ1-2; 9 bases line up with TRBD1. The CDR3 is made up of 16 amino acids. The germline gives CDR1 LGHNA, CDR2 YSLEER. V was clipped by 1 base and J by 4 bases; unmatched bases: 7. For the CDR3, the DNA is TGCGCCAGCAGCCAAGCACAGGGGGCACCTAGCTATGGCTACACCTTC. Its translation: CASSQAQGAPSYGYTF.

This chain uses TRBV7-2 with TRBJ2-5; TRBD1 is a possible D gene (7 bases). The V end lost 5 bases, the J end lost 9 bases, and 19 bases lay between the germline ends. CDR3 size: 14 residues. Germline assignment: CDR1 SGHTA and CDR2 FQGNSA. Here the CDR3 reads CASSTRQGAGAQYF. The CDR3 coding sequence is TGTGCCAGCAGCACCCGACAGGGAGCGGGCGCCCAGTACTTC.

This clonotype was detected only a few times. The V call is TRBV9, the J call TRBJ2-2; D gene uncertain. Between the trimmed V and J ends, which lost 0 bases and 2 bases, there was a span of 11 bases. The CDR3 is 16 residues long. The germline CDR1 and CDR2 sequences are SGDLS and YYNGEE. CDR3 protein: CASSVAPSGNTGELFF. The CDR3 region has the DNA TGTGCCAGCAGCGTAGCCCCATCCGGTAACACCGGGGAGCTGTTTTTT.

This clonotype was seen a handful of times. V usage is TRBV12-3 or TRBV12-4 and J usage is TRBJ1-4; TRBD1 is a possible D gene (5 bases). Deletions cut 5 bases from V and 3 bases from J, with 10 bases between. This CDR3 is 14 amino acids long. CDR3 nucleotides: TGTGCCAGCAGTCCGACAGTACCTAATGAAAAACTGTTTTTT. It codes for CASSPTVPNEKLFF.

The V and J genes are TRBV12-3 or TRBV12-4 and TRBJ2-5, with D perhaps given as TRBD1 or TRBD2 (6 bases each). V was pared by 5 bases and J by 5 bases, with 18 bases between. This CDR3 has 15 residues. The CDR3 nucleotides read TGTGCCAGCAGTGACAGGAGAATGGAGGGCGAGACCCAGTACTTC. It encodes CASSDRRMEGETQYF.

This clonotype was detected only a few times. V and J are TRBV20-1 and TRBJ2-3; a possible D gene is TRBD2 (5 bases). The V end was cut by 8 bases, the J end by 3 bases, with 15 bases between. The germline V gene encodes CDR1 DFQATT and CDR2 SNEGSKA (reference sequence). This CDR3 region has 13 residues. The CDR3 region has the DNA TGCAGTCAAAAGTGGAGAGGGACAGATACGCAGTATTTT. It yields the protein CSQKWRGTDTQYF.

This clonotype was detected a few times. CDR3 in DNA: TGTGCCAGCAGCCCTCAGTGGGGGATCTACAATGAGCAGTTCTTC. Its translation is CASSPQWGIYNEQFF. This chain uses TRBV7-9 with TRBJ2-1; D could derive from TRBD1 or TRBD2 (5 bases each). The CDR3 loop spans 15 amino acids. Germline CDR1 reads SEHNR; CDR2 reads FQNEAQ (reference sequence). V was cut by 5 bases and J by 3 bases, with 14 bases left in between.

In this sample, this clonotype turned up a few times. CDR3 DNA sequence: TGTGCCAGCAGTTACCGGGGGGAGCGAACTAATGAAAAACTGTTTTTT. It specifies CASSYRGERTNEKLFF. The chain links TRBV6-2 or TRBV6-3 to TRBJ1-4; possibly TRBD1 for D (5 bases). The CDR3 is 16 residues long. CDR1 MNHEY and CDR2 SVGEGT come from the germline V gene. V was shortened by 2 bases and J by 1 base, with 11 bases between the two germline ends.

This clonotype was found a few times. The gene calls are TRBV7-9 and TRBJ2-7; TRBD1 matches 7 bases. Trimming removed 7 bases from V and 6 bases from J; junction bases left unmatched: 15. CDR3 length equals 15 residues. Per germline, CDR1 SEHNR and CDR2 FQNEAQ (reference sequence). CDR3 loop: CASTYRDSEVFEQYV. The DNA for the CDR3 is TGTGCCAGCACCTACCGGGACAGTGAGGTCTTCGAGCAGTACGTC.

This clonotype was detected only a few times. The chain couples TRBV10-2 to TRBJ2-5; 7 bases match TRBD2. CDR3 length: 13 amino acids. V gave up 9 bases and J gave up 4 bases; unmatched junction bases: 8. CDR1 WSHSY and CDR2 SAAADI come from the germline V gene. The CDR3 reads CASKASGAETQYF. For the CDR3, the DNA is TGCGCCAGTAAAGCTAGCGGAGCAGAGACCCAGTACTTC.

The chain links TRBV7-2 to TRBJ2-7, with TRBD1 matching over 7 bases. The V gene's germline CDR1 is SGHTA and CDR2 FQGNSA. CDR3 length: 15 amino acids. V lost 5 bases to trimming and J lost 0 bases; unmatched junction nucleotides: 7. The CDR3 protein is CASSPRQGLSYEQYV. CDR3 sequence (DNA): TGTGCCAGCAGCCCCCGACAGGGTCTCTCCTACGAGCAGTACGTC.

This clonotype was seen at least ten times. The chain has TRBV18 and TRBJ2-3, with D unclear. Trimming cost V 1 base and J 8 bases, with 7 bases left between them. Germline values: CDR1 KGHSH, CDR2 LQKENI. The CDR3 extends over 12 amino acids. This chain's CDR3 is CASSPRRGTQYF. In nucleotides, the CDR3 is TGTGCCAGCTCACCACGTCGTGGTACGCAGTATTTT.

This clonotype was picked up a small number of times. This chain uses TRBV5-1 with TRBJ2-3, with D unresolved. CDR3 length: 14 residues. Germline V gene sequence: CDR1 SGHRS, CDR2 YFSETQ. V lost 0 bases, J lost 2 bases, and 7 bases lay in between. This CDR3 is CASSLEQNTDTQYF. In DNA, the CDR3 is TGCGCCAGCAGCTTGGAACAGAACACAGATACGCAGTATTTT.